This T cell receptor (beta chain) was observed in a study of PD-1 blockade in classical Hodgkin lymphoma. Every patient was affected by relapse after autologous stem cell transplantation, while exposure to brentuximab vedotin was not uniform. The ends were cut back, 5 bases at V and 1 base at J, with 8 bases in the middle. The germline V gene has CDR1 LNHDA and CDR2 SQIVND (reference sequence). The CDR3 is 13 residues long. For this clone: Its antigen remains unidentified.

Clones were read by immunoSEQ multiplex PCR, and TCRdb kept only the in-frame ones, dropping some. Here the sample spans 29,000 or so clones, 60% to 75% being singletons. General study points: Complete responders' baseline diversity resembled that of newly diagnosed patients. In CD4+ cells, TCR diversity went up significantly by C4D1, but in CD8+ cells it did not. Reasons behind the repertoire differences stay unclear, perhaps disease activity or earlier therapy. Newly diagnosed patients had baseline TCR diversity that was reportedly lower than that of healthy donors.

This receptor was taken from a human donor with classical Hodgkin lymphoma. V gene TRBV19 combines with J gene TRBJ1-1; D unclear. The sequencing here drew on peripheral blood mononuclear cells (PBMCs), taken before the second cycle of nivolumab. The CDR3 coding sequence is TGTGCCAGTAGTGAACTCGCGAACACTGAAGCTTTCTTT. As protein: CASSELANTEAFF.